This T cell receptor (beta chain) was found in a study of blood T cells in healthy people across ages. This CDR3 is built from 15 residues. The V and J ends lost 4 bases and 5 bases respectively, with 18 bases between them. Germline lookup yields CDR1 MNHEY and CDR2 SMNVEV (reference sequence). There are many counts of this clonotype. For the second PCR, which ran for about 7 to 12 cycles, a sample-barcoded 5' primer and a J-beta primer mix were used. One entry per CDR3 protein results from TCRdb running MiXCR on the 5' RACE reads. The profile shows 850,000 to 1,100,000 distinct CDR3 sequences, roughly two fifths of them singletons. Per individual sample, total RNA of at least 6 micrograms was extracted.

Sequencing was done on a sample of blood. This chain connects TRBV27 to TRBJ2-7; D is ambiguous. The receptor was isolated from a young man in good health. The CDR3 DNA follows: TGTGCCAGCAGTTCAGGTGTGCCCCTTTCCCACGAGCAGTACTTC. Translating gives CASSSGVPLSHEQYF.